The 8 T cell receptor beta chains presented below share a single source sample, sequenced in a study of Ad26.COV2.S vaccination and SARS-CoV-2 variants. The treatment denotes: roughly 19 received Ad26.COV2.S at low or high dose, single or two shots; several received placebo; per-sample allocation not given. Sampling occurred on day 63 after the first vaccine or placebo injection. Using immunoSEQ multiplex PCR, the repertoire was profiled, and TCRdb retains in-frame clones only, with some absent. The repertoire consists of nearly 400,000 clones, with around 91% occurring once and the leading ten covering 1.9%. The sequenced sample was peripheral blood, obtained in a trial of Ad26.COV2.S vaccine versus placebo. The receptors were sampled from a person between 18 and 60 years old who received the Ad26.COV2.S COVID-19 vaccine or a placebo.

The chain is built from TRBV15 and TRBJ1-3, with D perhaps matching TRBD1 (6 bases). Germline V lookup: CDR1 LNHNV, CDR2 YYDKDF (reference sequence). Trimming removed 5 bases from V and 8 bases from J, with 16 bases in between. The CDR3 runs to 14 residues. CDR3 residues: CATSLVGQGYTIYF. CDR3 nucleotide sequence: TGTGCCACCAGCTTGGTTGGCCAGGGGTACACCATATATTTT.

The genes are TRBV11-2 and TRBJ2-7; 9 nucleotides agree with TRBD2. The germline CDR1 and CDR2 sequences are SGHAT and FQNNGV. Unmatched junction bases numbered 13, after V lost 3 bases and J lost 7 bases. CDR3 length: 16 amino acids. The CDR3 loop is CASSFGSSSGMWEQYF. CDR3 DNA sequence: TGTGCCAGCAGCTTTGGATCATCTAGCGGGATGTGGGAGCAGTACTTC.

The gene calls are TRBV27 and TRBJ2-2, with TRBD1 identical over 8 bases. Germline trimming cut 3 bases from V and 3 bases from J; bases unmatched to any gene: 3. Germline-derived CDR1 and CDR2 are MNHEY and SMNVEV (reference sequence). CDR3 length: 15 residues. CDR3 in DNA: TGTGCCAGCAGTTTCCAGGGGGCTTACACCGGGGAGCTGTTTTTT. This encodes CASSFQGAYTGELFF.

J is TRBJ1-3 and V is TRBV9, with unresolved D. V was clipped by 4 bases and J by 6 bases, with 20 bases between them. This CDR3 has 16 amino acids. CDR1 is SGDLS, CDR2 YYNGEE, per germline. For the CDR3, the DNA is TGTGCCAGCAGCTTCCGGACCGCGCCAGGCTCAAACACCATATATTTT. Protein: CASSFRTAPGSNTIYF.

The J gene is TRBJ2-1, the V gene TRBV9; D gene unclear. Germline V CDR1 and CDR2: SGDLS, YYNGEE. V lost 3 bases and J 9 bases, leaving 16 bases between the germline ends. This CDR3 contains 14 residues. The chain's CDR3 is CASSAGPQVGEQFF. DNA for the CDR3: TGTGCCAGCAGCGCCGGGCCCCAGGTCGGTGAGCAGTTCTTC.

The rearrangement links TRBV29-1 to TRBJ1-1, with D uncertain. This CDR3 has 14 amino acids. Germline CDR1 and CDR2: SQVTM and ANQGSEA. V was shortened by 5 bases and J by 4 bases, with 17 bases between the two germline ends. Here the CDR3 reads CSVTAGPSGTEAFF. The CDR3 nucleotides are TGCAGCGTTACAGCTGGGCCAAGCGGCACTGAAGCTTTCTTT. The full variable domain, with the rest looked up from reference TRBV29-1 and TRBJ1-1, is SAVISQKPSRDICQRGTSLTIQCQVDSQVTMMFWYRQQPGQSLTLIATANQGSEATYESGFVIDKFPISRPNLTFSTLTVSNMSPEDSSIYLCSVTAGPSGTEAFFGQGTRLTVV.

This chain uses TRBV7-6 with TRBJ1-1, with D uncertain. The CDR3 runs to 13 residues. V gave up 0 bases and J gave up 5 bases, with 7 bases separating them. Germline values: CDR1 SGHVS, CDR2 FNYEAQ. The CDR3: CASSLARGTEAFF. CDR3 DNA: TGTGCCAGCAGCTTAGCGCGTGGGACTGAAGCTTTCTTT. The full variable domain, its missing parts supplied by reference TRBV7-6 and TRBJ1-1, is GAGVSQSPRYKVTKRGQDVALRCDPISGHVSLYWYRQALGQGPEFLTYFNYEAQQDKSGLPNDRFSAERPEGSISTLTIQRTEQRDSAMYRCASSLARGTEAFFGQGTRLTVV.

The chain uses TRBV5-1 and TRBJ2-1; possible D gene TRBD2, 6 bases. The germline V gene encodes CDR1 SGHRS and CDR2 YFSETQ. This CDR3 comprises 13 residues. Trimming shortened V by 1 base and J by 7 bases, and 9 bases separated the two germline ends. CDR3 region: CASSLQGGNEQFF. The CDR3 region has the DNA TGCGCCAGCAGCTTGCAGGGAGGTAATGAGCAGTTCTTC.